This T cell receptor (beta chain) was retrieved from a study of T cells expressing NK-cell markers. Study at large: Sorted CD3+CD56+NKG2C+, CD3+CD56+NKG2C- and CD3+CD56-NKG2C+ T-cell subsets were beta-chain profiled. Seven HCMV-seropositive donors and one seronegative donor made up the eight sequenced donors.

A note on this clonotype: What it binds is not known.

Study conclusions and caveats: The leading position in the CD3+CD56-NKG2C+ fraction of a few donors also went to these clonotypes.

TCRdb reworked the 5' RACE reads into one entry per CDR3 protein, no DNA. The sample data list some 190,000 distinct CDR3 sequences. This TCR was sampled from a man aged 18-70 years in good health. Material: blood T cells: a sorted CD56 or NKG2C T cell subset, CD4+ or CD8+ T cells, or bulk PBMC T cells (not recorded which).

CDR3 amino acids: CASSLVPGTGGGETQYF. The chain couples TRBV7-6 to TRBJ2-5; TCRdb calls TRBD1, which cannot be checked without DNA. Germline V gene sequence: CDR1 SGHVS, CDR2 FNYEAQ. The CDR3 is 17 amino acids.